One sample yielded the 2 T cell receptor beta chains listed below, sequenced in a study of OX40 agonist ivuxolimab in advanced cancers. The repertoire was sequenced with immunoSEQ multiplex PCR; TCRdb's copy has only in-frame clones and lacks some. This table holds roughly 49,000 clones, about 80% found once. The sequenced sample was CD4+ or CD8+ T cells sorted from blood, obtained in a trial of the OX40 agonist ivuxolimab. Source of these receptors: an adult with an advanced solid tumor such as melanoma, head and neck, liver or kidney cancer.

This clone occurred a few times. The chain is built from TRBV9 and TRBJ2-1; 8 bases fit TRBD1. This CDR3 is built from 15 residues. Per the germline V gene, CDR1 is SGDLS and CDR2 is YYNGEE. V was clipped by 3 bases and J by 1 base; unmatched bases: 3. The CDR3 region is CASSAGTGSYNEQFF. CDR3 DNA sequence: TGTGCCAGCAGCGCCGGGACAGGTTCCTACAATGAGCAGTTCTTC.

The CDR3 reads CASSGVGTTNEKLFF. DNA of the CDR3: TGTGCCAGTAGTGGGGTGGGCACAACTAATGAAAAACTGTTTTTT. The chain joins TRBV19 to TRBJ1-4; no definite D call. Germline CDR1 LNHDA, CDR2 SQIVND (reference sequence). Trimming pared 5 bases from V and 0 bases from J, leaving 10 bases between. CDR3 length: 15 residues.